One sample yielded the 14 T cell receptor beta chains listed below, sequenced in a study of T cells in women clearing cervical HPV infection (dated by TCRdb to the late 2010s). Library construction relied on the immunoSEQ multiplex PCR assay. In TCRdb, the immuneACCESS table is reduced to in-frame sequences with V and J assigned. These tables do not hold every clone; where another copy was compared, an unresolved V gene accounts for under half, and the others remain unexplained. This sample's listing comprises 25,000 or so clones. Of the sample, over 8.5% falls within the top ten clones. The sample was blood buffy coat. The receptor source for this set is a woman between 18 and 69 years old with a cervical HPV16 infection that either progressed to CIN3+ or cleared (not recorded which).

Of note for this clone: The observed sequence ends 3 residues before the CDR3 terminus, with the missing tail filled in from the germline J gene. The chain links TRBV11-2 to TRBJ1-2, with D possibly TRBD1 on 6 matching bases. Germline loops: CDR1 SGHAT, CDR2 FQNNGV. This CDR3 has 13 amino acids. V lost 2 bases to trimming and J lost 3 bases, with 7 bases between them. The CDR3 bases that were read are TGTGCCAGCAGCTTACCAGGGGACTATGGC. It codes for CASSLPGDYG. In full, the CDR3 reads CASSLPGDYGYTF.

In the case of this clone: The DNA ends 3 residues before the CDR3 does, and the rest of the CDR3 is filled in from the germline J gene. The chain is built from TRBV28 and TRBJ2-1, with 9 positions matching TRBD2. This CDR3 spans 17 amino acids. Unmatched junction bases numbered 14, after V lost 6 bases and J lost 5 bases. Germline V gene sequence: CDR1 MDHEN, CDR2 SYDVKM. This CDR3 reads CASSTRRLAGTNNEQFF. Partial CDR3 DNA: TGTGCCAGCAGCACGCGCCGGCTAGCGGGGACAAACAATGAG.

Concerning this clone: The read stops 3 residues short of the end of the CDR3; the missing end is completed from the germline J gene. V usage is TRBV2 and J usage is TRBJ2-7, with 10 bases lining up with TRBD1. The germline V gene has CDR1 SNHLY and CDR2 FYNNEI. V dropped 3 bases and J dropped 6; count of bases not matched to a gene: 2. CDR3 length: 13 amino acids. The sequenced part of the CDR3 DNA is TGTGCCAGCAGTGAGGGACAGGGGTTCGAG. This encodes CASSEGQGFE. The full CDR3 protein is CASSEGQGFEQYF.

In regard to this clone: The junction shows a germline mismatch at one end, possibly a read error. The read gets to within 3 residues of the CDR3 end, and the germline J gene fills in the rest. The rearrangement links TRBV19 to TRBJ1-3; TRBD1 might be the D (5 bases). The CDR3 has 15 residues. CDR1 and CDR2 from the germline V gene are LNHDA and SQIVND (reference sequence). CDR3 amino acids: CANISGISSGNTIYF. The sequenced part of the CDR3 DNA is TGTGCCAATATTTCAGGGATCTCATCTGGAAACACA.

To note about this clone: The read falls 3 residues short of the CDR3 end, and the missing part is taken from the germline J gene. The chain combines TRBV10-3 with TRBJ1-2, with 8 bases matching TRBD1. Germline values: CDR1 ENHRY, CDR2 SYGVKD. This CDR3 is built from 17 residues. With V trimmed by 5 bases and J by 4 bases, 15 bases remained unmatched. The sequenced CDR3 bases are TGTGCCATCAGTCCGGGACAGGCTCTACCGTCGGGCTATGGC. Protein sequence: CAISPGQALPSGYG. The entire CDR3 protein is CAISPGQALPSGYGYTF.

On this clone: Coverage ceases 3 residues before the CDR3 finishes, and the germline J gene fills in the end. V usage is TRBV19 and J usage is TRBJ1-2, with TRBD1 identical over 8 bases. Germline loops: CDR1 LNHDA, CDR2 SQIVND (reference sequence). This CDR3 contains 15 residues. The part of the CDR3 DNA that was read is TGTGCCAGTAGTCCAGGGGGCTTAGGGGACAATGAC. Its protein is CASSPGGLGDND. The entire CDR3 sequence reads CASSPGGLGDNDYTF.

To note about this clone: The read is 3 residues too short to cover the CDR3 end, so that end is filled in from the germline J gene. This chain joins TRBV2 and TRBJ2-2, with D unclear. CDR3 length: 14 amino acids. Germline-derived CDR1 and CDR2 are SNHLY and FYNNEI. The CDR3 reads CASRKETTNEKLFF. CDR3 DNA, as far as it was read: TGTGCCAGCAGGAAAGAAACAACTAATGAAAAG.

As for this clone: The DNA ends 3 residues before the CDR3 does, and the rest of the CDR3 is filled in from the germline J gene. The J gene is TRBJ2-5, the V gene TRBV5-4, with 8 bases aligning to TRBD2. This CDR3 region has 15 residues. Looked up from germline, CDR1 is SGHNT and CDR2 is YYREEE (reference sequence). V lost 1 base, J lost 3 bases, and 5 bases stayed unmatched. CDR3 region: CASSLISGAKETQYF. The CDR3 bases that were read are TGTGCCAGCAGCTTGATTAGCGGGGCCAAAGAGACC.

Worth noting for this clone: The CDR3 end lies 3 residues beyond the end of the read and is filled in from the germline J gene. The chain couples TRBV6-1 to TRBJ2-3; D unresolved. Germline values: CDR1 MNHNS, CDR2 SASEGT. The V gene lost 0 bases and the J gene lost 4 bases, with 11 bases spanning the gap. The CDR3 length is 15 residues. CDR3 sequence reads: CASSEAASFADTQYF. Partial CDR3 DNA: TGTGCCAGCAGTGAAGCGGCTAGTTTCGCAGATACG.

On this clone: The CDR3 extends 3 residues past the end of the read, so its final part is completed from the germline J gene. The gene calls are TRBV5-6 and TRBJ2-4; D is possibly TRBD1 (6 bases). The CDR3 totals 14 residues. V was shortened by 4 bases and J by 6 bases, with 14 bases between the two germline ends. Germline V gives CDR1 SGHDT, CDR2 YYEEEE. Incomplete CDR3 DNA: TGTGCCAGCAGCCGGACAGTCCGAGTAAACATT. As protein: CASSRTVRVNI. The complete CDR3 protein is CASSRTVRVNIQYF.

Regarding this clone: The read ends 3 residues before the CDR3 terminus; that terminus is restored from the germline J gene. This rearrangement joins TRBV20-1 to TRBJ2-1, with unresolved D. CDR3 length equals 12 residues. Germline assignment: CDR1 DFQATT and CDR2 SNEGSKA (reference sequence). Trimming stripped 3 bases from V and 3 bases from J, with 6 bases between. The sequenced CDR3 bases are TGCAGTGCTAGTACAGTCTACAATGAG. Translated, it gives CSASTVYNE. In full, the CDR3 is CSASTVYNEQFF.

As concerns this clone: Read sequence stops 3 residues before the CDR3 end, and the germline J gene provides the missing end. This rearrangement joins TRBV6-2 or TRBV6-3 to TRBJ2-3; D gene unclear. The CDR3 extends over 16 amino acids. Looked up from germline, CDR1 is MNHEY and CDR2 is SVGEGT. V was pared by 2 bases and J by 3 bases, with 15 bases between. This chain's CDR3 is CASSYDPEQTTDTQYF. CDR3 bases read: TGTGCCAGCAGTTACGACCCCGAGCAGACAACAGATACG.

As regards this clone: The CDR3 end falls 3 residues outside the read, so it is completed with the germline J gene. V is TRBV5-1 and J is TRBJ1-1; 9 nucleotides match TRBD1. The germline gives CDR1 SGHRS, CDR2 YFSETQ. This CDR3 is built from 17 residues. The V and J ends lost 9 bases and 2 bases, in that order; junction bases with no gene match: 17. The DNA read from the CDR3 is TGCGCCAACACAACTAGGGACAGGGTCTATAAAAACACTGAA. It codes for CANTTRDRVYKNTE. The entire CDR3 protein is CANTTRDRVYKNTEAFF.

A remark on this clone: The read ends 3 residues early relative to the CDR3; the germline J gene fills the gap. The V gene is TRBV7-6, the J gene TRBJ2-2, with a possible D match to TRBD1 (5 bases). Germline values: CDR1 SGHVS, CDR2 FNYEAQ. CDR3 length: 13 amino acids. The CDR3 protein is CASSDKRSSPLFF. CDR3 bases read: TGTGCCAGCTCGGACAAGAGGAGTTCACCG.